Listed below are T cell receptor beta chains from one sample, sequenced in a study of PD-1 blockade in mismatch repair-deficient tumors. Measured with immunoSEQ multiplex PCR; TCRdb has only the in-frame clones, and not every one. The sample records around 110,000 clones, 70% to 80% being singletons. The material was peripheral blood, obtained 60 weeks after starting pembrolizumab. All receptors come from an adult with mismatch repair-deficient cancer. The CDR3 runs from the conserved cysteine through the conserved F or W. The D gene is left open where the match is weak. Clone size, where shown, is once, few, many, or a class for clones that have expanded.

V gene,CDR3 length,clone size,D gene,J gene,CDR3 DNA,CDR3 protein
TRBV19,14,once,NA,TRBJ1-2,TGTGCCAGTAGTTCTAGGGCCCTCCACTATGGCTACACCTTC,CASSSRALHYGYTF
TRBV29-1,12,NA,NA,TRBJ1-2,TGCAGCGTTGAACTAGGCCGGGATGGCTACACCTTC,CSVELGRDGYTF
TRBV10-3,15,NA,TRBD1,TRBJ2-3,TGTGCCACCCGTGTGGAGGACAGGGCCCCAGATACGCAGTATTTT,CATRVEDRAPDTQYF
TRBV18,16,NA,TRBD1,TRBJ1-3,TGTGCCAGCTCACCACCGGGACAGGCAACGGGAAACACCATATATTTT,CASSPPGQATGNTIYF
TRBV10-3,16,NA,TRBD2,TRBJ2-2,TGTGCCATCAGTGAGTTGCTAGCGGGAGAGGCCGGGGAGCTGTTTTTT,CAISELLAGEAGELFF
TRBV29-1,13,NA,NA,TRBJ1-1,TGCAGCGTACAGGGCGGGGAGGACACTGAAGCTTTCTTT,CSVQGGEDTEAFF
TRBV7-9,15,NA,TRBD1,TRBJ2-2,TGTGCCAGCAGCGGACTGGACAGGGTAAAGGGGGAGCTGTTTTTT,CASSGLDRVKGELFF
TRBV11-1,16,NA,NA,TRBJ2-1,TGTGCCAGCAGCCCGGGACTCCTAAGCTCCTACAATGAGCAGTTCTTC,CASSPGLLSSYNEQFF
TRBV15,15,few,NA,TRBJ2-7,TGTGCCACCAGCGTAGTCGCGGGGATAACCTACGAGCAGTACTTC,CATSVVAGITYEQYF
TRBV9,15,NA,NA,TRBJ1-4,TGTGCCAGCAGCGTAAGGTCTGGGGGTGTAGAAAAACTGTTTTTT,CASSVRSGGVEKLFF
TRBV5-1,15,NA,NA,TRBJ2-2,TGCGCCAGCAGCTTGGATCTGGGAGAGACCGGGGAGCTGTTTTTT,CASSLDLGETGELFF
TRBV11-3,13,NA,TRBD1,TRBJ2-7,TGTGCCAGCAGCAAAACAGGGGTGGGCGAGCAGTACTTC,CASSKTGVGEQYF
TRBV6-1,12,many,NA,TRBJ1-1,TGTGCCAGCCCGGGACAGAACACTGAAGCTTTCTTT,CASPGQNTEAFF
TRBV19,13,NA,NA,TRBJ2-5,TGTGCCAGTAGGGTAGGGACCCAAGAGACCCAGTACTTC,CASRVGTQETQYF
TRBV5-5,14,NA,NA,TRBJ2-1,TGTGCCAGCAGCTTAGCTTTCGGGATCAATGAGCAGTTCTTC,CASSLAFGINEQFF
TRBV5-1,12,NA,NA,TRBJ2-1,TGCGCCAGCAGTTACCTTTACAATGAGCAGTTCTTC,CASSYLYNEQFF
TRBV19,16,NA,TRBD2,TRBJ2-7,TGTGCCAGTAGTTGGAGTCTTGGCGGGGGAAACTACGAGCAGTACTTC,CASSWSLGGGNYEQYF
TRBV7-3,13,NA,NA,TRBJ2-1,TGTGCCAGCAGCTTATGGACGGAGAATGAGCAGTTCTTC,CASSLWTENEQFF
TRBV7-8,15,NA,NA,TRBJ1-2,TGTGCCAGCAGCTTAGTAGTGGGGCTGAACTATGGCTACACCTTC,CASSLVVGLNYGYTF
TRBV7-8,18,NA,TRBD2,TRBJ2-5,TGTGCCAGCAGCACTTGGACTAGCGGGATCAAAGCGGGGGAGACCCAGTACTTC,CASSTWTSGIKAGETQYF
TRBV6-5,15,NA,NA,TRBJ2-7,TGTGCCAGCAGTTACGCGACAGTAACGAGCTACGAGCAGTACTTC,CASSYATVTSYEQYF
TRBV6-6,16,NA,TRBD1,TRBJ1-3,TGTGCCAGCAGTTATCCGAGACAGGGTGCAGGAAACACCATATATTTT,CASSYPRQGAGNTIYF
TRBV5-1,18,few,NA,TRBJ2-7,TGCGCCAGCAGACCCGATCCATCACTTTCCAGAACCTCCTACGAGCAGTACTTC,CASRPDPSLSRTSYEQYF
TRBV6-1,15,NA,TRBD1,TRBJ1-3,TGTGCCAGCAGTGAAACAGGGGGCACTGGAAACACCATATATTTT,CASSETGGTGNTIYF
TRBV5-4,16,NA,TRBD2,TRBJ2-3,TGTGCCAGCAGCTCGGGACTAGCGGGAGAGAGGGATACGCAGTATTTT,CASSSGLAGERDTQYF
TRBV4-3,16,NA,TRBD2,TRBJ2-1,TGCGCCAGCAGCCAAGAATTAGCGGGAGGTTACGATGAGCAGTTCTTC,CASSQELAGGYDEQFF
TRBV7-9,14,NA,NA,TRBJ1-2,TGTGCCAGCAGCCTCACAGGGTATGACTATGGCTACACCTTC,CASSLTGYDYGYTF
TRBV5-5,16,NA,TRBD1,TRBJ2-7,TGTGCCAGCAGTAGAACAGGGGCTGTGGGCTCCTACGAGCAGTACTTC,CASSRTGAVGSYEQYF
TRBV5-1,19,NA,TRBD2,TRBJ2-3,TGCGCCAGCAGCTTGGCCCCAGTAATCCGCGGGAGGGCCGTAGATACGCAGTATTTT,CASSLAPVIRGRAVDTQYF
TRBV18,14,NA,NA,TRBJ2-2,TGTGCCAGCTCACCAAGGAGGGGGTCGGAGGAGCTGTTTTTT,CASSPRRGSEELFF
TRBV5-1,15,once,TRBD1,TRBJ2-7,TGCGCCAGCAGCCGCTCGGGACAGGGGATCCACGAGCAGTACTTC,CASSRSGQGIHEQYF
TRBV5-4,15,once,NA,TRBJ2-2,TGTGCCAGCAGCCACCCCGACCAGAACACCGGGGAGCTGTTTTTT,CASSHPDQNTGELFF
TRBV27,16,NA,NA,TRBJ2-7,TGTGCCAGCAGTTTGTCGCGGGGTAGGGGGTCCTACGAGCAGTACTTC,CASSLSRGRGSYEQYF
TRBV11-2,16,NA,NA,TRBJ2-3,TGTGCCAGCAGCTTAGGCCTGCCGAACCGGGGAGATACGCAGTATTTT,CASSLGLPNRGDTQYF
TRBV21-1,13,once,NA,TRBJ2-2,TGTGCCAGCAGCACAGGGGTCACCGGGGAGCTGTTTTTT,CASSTGVTGELFF
TRBV4-2,13,NA,NA,TRBJ1-5,TGTGCCAGCAGCTTAGGCTACAATCAGCCCCAGCATTTT,CASSLGYNQPQHF
TRBV12-5,13,NA,NA,TRBJ2-2,TGTGCTAGTGGCAGAGACAGGACCGGGGAGCTGTTTTTT,CASGRDRTGELFF
TRBV7-3,11,once,NA,TRBJ2-1,TGTGCCAGCAGCTCGGGAGTTGACCAGTTCTTC,CASSSGVDQFF
TRBV27,14,NA,NA,TRBJ2-7,TGTGCCAGCAGTTTATCCCCTCAATCCTACGAGCAGTACTTC,CASSLSPQSYEQYF
TRBV19,15,NA,NA,TRBJ2-5,TGTGCCAGTAGTATGGAGTCTGATCCGGGAGAGACCCAGTACTTC,CASSMESDPGETQYF
TRBV2,14,NA,NA,TRBJ1-5,TGTGCCAGCAGTGAAAATTCGGTAGGGCAGCCCCAGCATTTT,CASSENSVGQPQHF
TRBV9,15,NA,TRBD2,TRBJ2-1,TGTGCCAGCAGCGTGTCTAGCGGGAGGGCCCATGAGCAGTTCTTC,CASSVSSGRAHEQFF
TRBV6-5,15,once,TRBD1,TRBJ2-7,TGTGCCAGCAGTTACCGGGACAGTGGCCTTTACGAGCAGTACTTC,CASSYRDSGLYEQYF
TRBV5-1,18,NA,TRBD1,TRBJ2-3,TGCGCCAGCAGCCGTGGGCAGGGGGCGGGTGTTCGGGCAGATACGCAGTATTTT,CASSRGQGAGVRADTQYF
TRBV27,12,NA,NA,TRBJ2-1,TGTGCCAGCAGTTTAGACAGCAATGAGCAGTTCTTC,CASSLDSNEQFF
TRBV5-4,17,NA,NA,TRBJ1-3,TGTGCCAGCAGCTTGGACCCAGGGCCGAGCTCTGGAAACACCATATATTTT,CASSLDPGPSSGNTIYF
TRBV7-9,19,NA,NA,TRBJ1-1,TGTGCCAGCAGCTTAGGAAGCAGGGCGCTACGTGCGTGGGACACTGAAGCTTTCTTT,CASSLGSRALRAWDTEAFF
TRBV28,16,NA,TRBD1,TRBJ1-3,TGTGCCAGCAGTCCACACAGGGGGACTCCTGGAAACACCATATATTTT,CASSPHRGTPGNTIYF
TRBV5-8,12,few,NA,TRBJ1-5,TGTGCCAGCAGCTTGGCGGATCAGCCCCAGCATTTT,CASSLADQPQHF
TRBV6-5,14,NA,NA,TRBJ2-3,TGTGCCAGCAGTCCCATGGGTAGCACAGATACGCAGTATTTT,CASSPMGSTDTQYF
TRBV15,18,NA,NA,TRBJ2-5,TGTGCCACCAGCAGGAGGGGGGGTATCCGGGGAGTGCGAGAGACCCAGTACTTC,CATSRRGGIRGVRETQYF
TRBV19,15,few,TRBD1,TRBJ1-2,TGTGCCAGTAGTATACAGGCACGGGACAGAATTGGCTACACCTTC,CASSIQARDRIGYTF
TRBV7-3,17,NA,TRBD2,TRBJ2-3,TGTGCCAGCAGCTCCGGGTTCTCTAGCGGAAGCACAGATACGCAGTATTTT,CASSSGFSSGSTDTQYF